This T cell receptor beta chain was captured by sequencing in a study of cytomegalovirus exposure and HLA in healthy donors. V was clipped by 11 bases and J by 3 bases; unmatched bases: 8. Germline V gene lookup returns CDR1 MDHEN and CDR2 SYDVKM. The CDR3 has 14 amino acids. A multiplex PCR was run with 60 Vbeta primers and 13 Jbeta primers. Method: immunoSEQ multiplex PCR; TCRdb's copy keeps in-frame clones and lacks some. The sample lists around 190,000 clones, 60% to 85% occurring once. The sequencing input was PBMCs. The chain uses TRBV28 and TRBJ2-5, with 11 bases matching TRBD2. This receptor was obtained from a woman aged 18-29 years in good health and CMV-seronegative. The DNA for the CDR3 is TGTGCCTCCGGACTAGCGGGCGGAGAAGAGACCCAGTACTTC. This gives the protein CASGLAGGEETQYF.